Following are 31 T cell receptor beta chains from one sample sequenced in a study of beta chain features in type 1 diabetes. Sequencing targeted expressed TCRB transcripts, as all isolated RNA had been reverse transcribed. Clones were read by immunoSEQ multiplex PCR, and TCRdb kept only the in-frame ones, dropping some. The table includes roughly 450,000 clones, 11% detected once. Input material: naive CD4+ T cells from blood. Source of these receptors: a woman aged 18-35 years in good health.

The CDR3 sequence: CASSRQVQGGQKTQYF. CDR3 sequence (DNA): TGTGCCAGCAGCCGACAGGTACAGGGAGGACAAAAGACCCAGTACTTC. This chain joins TRBV9 and TRBJ2-5; either TRBD1 or TRBD2 may fit D (6 bases each). The CDR3 covers 16 residues. Germline CDR1 SGDLS, CDR2 YYNGEE. Trimming cost V 4 bases and J 6 bases, with 22 bases left between them. Full variable domain (outside the CDR3, taken from reference TRBV9 and TRBJ2-5): DSGVTQTPKHLITATGQRVTLRCSPRSGDLSVYWYQQSLDQGLQFLIQYYNGEERAKGNILERFSAQQFPDLHSELNLSSLELGDSALYFCASSRQVQGGQKTQYFGPGTRLLVL.

J is TRBJ1-1 and V is TRBV7-2; 9 bases match TRBD1. V shed 2 bases, J shed 0 bases, and the junction held 7 bases outside the gene matches. This CDR3 is 17 amino acids long. Germline CDR1 is SGHTA and CDR2 is FQGNSA. The CDR3 nucleotides read TGTGCCAGCAGCTTACGACAGGGGGGACGGATGAACACTGAAGCTTTCTTT. It is translated as CASSLRQGGRMNTEAFF.

The chain is built from TRBV7-9 and TRBJ2-7; D may be TRBD2 (6 bases). V was clipped by 5 bases and J by 7 bases, with 18 bases between them. Germline CDR1 is SEHNR and CDR2 is FQNEAQ (reference sequence). This CDR3 has 14 amino acids. The CDR3 loop is CASSPTGGSGEQYV. CDR3 DNA sequence: TGTGCCAGCAGCCCCACCGGGGGATCGGGGGAGCAGTACGTC.

This rearrangement joins TRBV27 to TRBJ1-1, with D possibly matching TRBD1 (5 bases). Germline V CDR1 and CDR2: MNHEY, SMNVEV (reference sequence). The germline V and J ends were trimmed by 4 bases and 0 bases, with 9 bases remaining between them. This CDR3 is built from 14 residues. CDR3 DNA sequence: TGTGCCAGCAGTTCAGGGCTAATGAACACTGAAGCTTTCTTT. Its protein product is CASSSGLMNTEAFF.

There are a few counts of this clone. The chain recombines TRBV29-1 with TRBJ1-2; the D gene is possibly TRBD1 (6 bases). Germline lookup yields CDR1 SQVTM and CDR2 ANQGSEA. V lost 4 bases and J 8 bases, leaving 17 bases between the germline ends. CDR3 length: 13 amino acids. The DNA for the CDR3 is TGCAGCGTTGCACCGACAGGCAAATACGGCTACACCTTC. This translates into CSVAPTGKYGYTF.

As concerns this clone: The sample has other DNA sequences that encode this CDR3 too. V is TRBV7-2 and J is TRBJ2-3, with a possible D match to TRBD1 (5 bases). Trimming removed 0 bases at V and 0 bases at J, with 7 bases between. The CDR3 covers 15 residues. Germline V gene data show CDR1 as SGHTA and CDR2 as FQGNSA. The CDR3 sequence is CASSLAGLSTDTQYF. The DNA of the CDR3 is TGTGCCAGCAGCTTAGCGGGGCTAAGCACAGATACGCAGTATTTT.

This clone was counted a few times. The gene calls are TRBV23-1 and TRBJ2-7, with a possible D match to TRBD2 (6 bases). TRBV23-1 is designated an ORF whose function remains uncertain. The CDR3 sequence is 15 residues long. Trimming left V 0 bases short and J 0 bases short, with 9 bases between. CDR3 coding DNA: TGCGCCAGCAGTCAATCTCGGGGGAACTCCTACGAGCAGTACGTC. Encoded protein: CASSQSRGNSYEQYV.

The chain has TRBV7-2 and TRBJ1-6, with no clear D. Germline assignment: CDR1 SGHTA and CDR2 FQGNSA. This CDR3 region has 15 residues. V lost 0 bases to trimming and J lost 9 bases, with 12 bases between them. The CDR3 nucleotides are TGTGCCAGCAGCTTAGCTACCAGGCAAGGTTCACCCCTCCACTTT. It encodes CASSLATRQGSPLHF. Using reference TRBV7-2 and TRBJ1-6 for the parts outside the CDR3, the full variable domain is GAGVSQSPSNKVTEKGKDVELRCDPISGHTALYWYRQSLGQGLEFLIYFQGNSAPDKSGLPSDRFSAERTGGSVSTLTIQRTQQEDSAVYLCASSLATRQGSPLHFGNGTRLTVT.

This clone was counted only a few times. This chain connects TRBV12-5 to TRBJ2-3; no reliable D call. Trimming removed 6 bases at V and 2 bases at J, with 6 bases between. CDR3 length equals 12 residues. Germline-derived CDR1 and CDR2 are LGHNT and FRNRAP. The CDR3 sequence is CASGSATDTQYF. The CDR3 DNA reads as TGTGCTAGTGGCTCAGCCACAGATACGCAGTATTTT.

The CDR3: CASSFGKGTAYYEQYV. CDR3 nucleotide sequence: TGTGCCAGCAGCTTCGGGAAAGGGACGGCCTACTACGAGCAGTACGTC. V gene TRBV5-6 combines with J gene TRBJ2-7, with D possibly called TRBD1 or TRBD2 (5 bases each). V was trimmed by 2 bases and J by 3 bases, leaving 18 bases between them. Germline-derived CDR1 and CDR2 are SGHDT and YYEEEE. The CDR3 is 16 amino acids.

The CDR3 is CASSPNREQFF. The CDR3 DNA sequence: TGTGCCAGCAGCCCCAACAGGGAGCAGTTCTTC. The V and J genes are TRBV7-9 and TRBJ2-1; TRBD1 is a possible D gene (5 bases). V lost 5 bases and J 10 bases, leaving 9 bases between the germline ends. Looked up from germline, CDR1 is SEHNR and CDR2 is FQNEAQ (reference sequence). This CDR3 comprises 11 residues.

This clone was detected a few times. V and J are TRBV19 and TRBJ1-6; D unclear. V lost 3 bases and J lost 9, with 15 bases in between. Germline loops: CDR1 LNHDA, CDR2 SQIVND (reference sequence). The CDR3 contains 15 residues. CDR3 DNA sequence: TGTGCCAGTAGTATCGTAAGGGATGAGGGTTCACCCCTCCACTTT. It translates to CASSIVRDEGSPLHF.

This clone has a handful of counts. The J gene is TRBJ1-2, the V gene TRBV4-2, with TRBD1 matching 10 bases. V lost 4 bases and J lost 6; bases outside the gene matches: 2. This CDR3 spans 13 amino acids. The V gene's germline CDR1 is LGHNA and CDR2 YNFKEQ. CDR3 protein: CASSRTGGDGYTF. For the CDR3, the DNA is TGTGCCAGCAGCCGGACAGGGGGTGATGGCTACACCTTC.

To note about this clone: Distinct nucleotide sequences in the sample also encode this CDR3. This chain uses TRBV7-3 with TRBJ1-1; no reliable D call. The germline V and J ends were trimmed by 2 bases and 1 base, with 5 bases remaining between them. Germline CDR1 reads SGHTA; CDR2 reads FQGTGA. The CDR3 loop spans 13 amino acids. CDR3 in amino acids: CASSLSGNTEAFF. In nucleotides, the CDR3 is TGTGCCAGCAGCTTATCAGGGAACACTGAAGCTTTCTTT. Supplemented by reference TRBV7-3 and TRBJ1-1, the full variable domain reads GAGVSQTPSNKVTEKGKYVELRCDPISGHTALYWYRQSLGQGPEFLIYFQGTGAADDSGLPNDRFFAVRPEGSVSTLKIQRTERGDSAVYLCASSLSGNTEAFFGQGTRLTVV.

The CDR3 is CASSLGTGKETQYF. The CDR3, as DNA: TGCGCCAGCAGCTTGGGGACAGGAAAAGAGACCCAGTACTTC. The chain combines TRBV5-1 with TRBJ2-5; 7 nucleotides agree with TRBD1. Losses at the gene ends were 0 bases for V and 3 bases for J; bases not matched to a gene: 2. The germline V gene encodes CDR1 SGHRS and CDR2 YFSETQ. This CDR3 region has 14 residues. The variable domain in full, with the rest retrieved from reference TRBV5-1 and TRBJ2-5, is KAGVTQTPRYLIKTRGQQVTLSCSPISGHRSVSWYQQTPGQGLQFLFEYFSETQRNKGNFPGRFSGRQFSNSRSEMNVSTLELGDSALYLCASSLGTGKETQYFGPGTRLLVL.

The rearrangement uses TRBV5-1 and TRBJ2-1; tentatively, D is TRBD1 or TRBD2 (7 bases each). The V end was cut by 4 bases, the J end by 6 bases, with 20 bases between. In germline, CDR1 is SGHRS, CDR2 YFSETQ. The CDR3 has 16 amino acids. The CDR3 reads CASSRGGTADFNEQFF. DNA of the CDR3: TGCGCCAGCAGCCGGGGAGGGACAGCTGACTTCAATGAGCAGTTCTTC.

J is TRBJ2-1 and V is TRBV9; D is uncertain. The CDR3 sequence is 13 residues long. Germline lookup yields CDR1 SGDLS and CDR2 YYNGEE. Trimming removed 0 bases from V and 5 bases from J, with 6 bases in between. The CDR3 sequence is CASSVDPHNEQFF. The CDR3 DNA reads as TGTGCCAGCAGCGTAGATCCTCACAATGAGCAGTTCTTC.

This clone was counted ten times or more. The chain recombines TRBV30 with TRBJ2-5, with no clear D. The length of the CDR3 is 12 residues. Germline V CDR1 and CDR2: GTSNPN, SVGIG (reference sequence). The germline V and J ends were trimmed by 3 bases and 5 bases, with 10 bases remaining between them. The CDR3 protein is CAWSLAGETQYF. As DNA, the CDR3 is TGTGCCTGGAGCTTAGCTGGGGAGACCCAGTACTTC. Using reference TRBV30 and TRBJ2-5 for the parts outside the CDR3, the full variable domain is SQTIHQWPATLVQPVGSPLSLECTVEGTSNPNLYWYRQAAGRGLQLLFYSVGIGQISSEVPQNLSASRPQDRQFILSSKKLLLSDSGFYLCAWSLAGETQYFGPGTRLLVL.

V is TRBV5-6 and J is TRBJ2-1, with 7 bases lining up with TRBD1. Losses at the gene ends were 4 bases for V and 7 bases for J; bases not matched to a gene: 11. Germline V gives CDR1 SGHDT, CDR2 YYEEEE. The CDR3 is 15 residues long. The CDR3 sequence is CASSTMGQTWNEQFF. DNA of the CDR3: TGTGCCAGCAGCACGATGGGACAGACCTGGAATGAGCAGTTCTTC.

The rearrangement uses TRBV30 and TRBJ2-2; 10 positions agree with TRBD2. The V gene's germline CDR1 is GTSNPN and CDR2 SVGIG (reference sequence). Trimming took 3 bases from V and 5 from J; bases not matched to a gene: 3. This CDR3 contains 14 residues. In nucleotides, the CDR3 is TGTGCCTGGAGCTCTAGCGGGAGTACCGGGGAGCTGTTTTTT. It is translated as CAWSSSGSTGELFF.

The CDR3 loop reads CASSPGLAGGIGEQFF. In DNA, the CDR3 is TGTGCCAGCAGCCCCGGACTAGCGGGAGGAATAGGTGAGCAGTTCTTC. The chain employs TRBV7-2 and TRBJ2-1; TRBD2 matches at 14 bases. This CDR3 contains 16 residues. Trimming removed 5 bases from V and 9 bases from J; junction bases left unmatched: 9. The germline V gene has CDR1 SGHTA and CDR2 FQGNSA. Based on the CDR3 plus reference TRBV7-2 and TRBJ2-1, the full variable domain is GAGVSQSPSNKVTEKGKDVELRCDPISGHTALYWYRQSLGQGLEFLIYFQGNSAPDKSGLPSDRFSAERTGGSVSTLTIQRTQQEDSAVYLCASSPGLAGGIGEQFFGPGTRLTVL.

The chain combines TRBV4-3 with TRBJ2-3; 9 bases map to TRBD2. Germline V CDR1 and CDR2: LGHNA, YSLEER. The J segment lost 2 bases and the V segment lost 5 bases, leaving 11 bases of the junction unmatched. The CDR3 totals 17 residues. As DNA, the CDR3 is TGCGCCAGCAGCGAAGCCGCTAGCGGGACGTACACAGATACGCAGTATTTT. Its translation: CASSEAASGTYTDTQYF.

The gene calls are TRBV7-2 and TRBJ1-2; 8 bases map to TRBD1. Trimming took 4 bases from V and 4 from J; bases not matched to a gene: 5. CDR1 SGHTA and CDR2 FQGNSA come from the germline V gene. This CDR3 has 14 residues. The CDR3 DNA is TGTGCCAGCAGCTCGACAGGGGCCGGCTATGGCTACACCTTC. Protein sequence: CASSSTGAGYGYTF.

This clone was detected a few times. The chain couples TRBV9 to TRBJ2-1, with D possibly being TRBD2 (6 bases). The germline V gene encodes CDR1 SGDLS and CDR2 YYNGEE. The CDR3 spans 14 residues. The ends were cut back, 3 bases at V and 4 bases at J, with 11 bases in the middle. The CDR3 nucleotides are TGTGCCAGCAGCGGAAGCGGGCGGTACAATGAGCAGTTCTTC. It is translated as CASSGSGRYNEQFF.

The rearrangement links TRBV25-1 to TRBJ1-1, with 7 bases identical to TRBD1. Trimming took 5 bases from V and 1 from J; bases not matched to a gene: 7. The CDR3 has 15 amino acids. The germline gives CDR1 MGHDK, CDR2 SYGVNS. CDR3 sequence reads: CASSLQGNTNTEAFF. The DNA for the CDR3 is TGTGCCAGCAGTCTACAGGGGAATACGAACACTGAAGCTTTCTTT.

The sample holds a few counts of this clone. The chain couples TRBV14 to TRBJ1-5; D is undetermined. The CDR3 extends over 17 amino acids. Looked up from germline, CDR1 is SGHDN and CDR2 is FVKESK. V shed 0 bases and J shed 6 bases, with 18 bases lying between them. This CDR3 is CASSQDAAAPGSQPQHF. The CDR3 bases are TGTGCCAGCAGCCAAGATGCGGCAGCCCCGGGAAGTCAGCCCCAGCATTTT.

V gene TRBV4-2 combines with J gene TRBJ1-4; weak D call: TRBD1 (5 bases). Germline CDR1 LGHNA, CDR2 YNFKEQ. This CDR3 is 16 amino acids long. V was cut by 1 base and J by 8 bases, with 17 bases left in between. CDR3 region: CASSQGGGRGTEKLFF. The CDR3 DNA reads TGTGCCAGCAGCCAAGGGGGGGGTAGAGGAACCGAAAAACTGTTTTTT.

The rearrangement links TRBV5-1 to TRBJ2-5; D may be TRBD1 or TRBD2 (5 bases each). Trimming pared 1 base from V and 10 bases from J, leaving 11 bases between. Germline V gene sequence: CDR1 SGHRS, CDR2 YFSETQ. The CDR3 spans 12 residues. DNA for the CDR3: TGCGCCAGCAGCTTGATGACGGGGCGCCAGTACTTC. It codes for CASSLMTGRQYF.

This chain joins TRBV28 and TRBJ1-1; D is perhaps TRBD1 (5 bases). Germline CDR1 and CDR2: MDHEN and SYDVKM. The CDR3 sequence is 11 residues long. V gave up 8 bases and J gave up 1 base, with 5 bases separating them. The CDR3 reads CASGQNTEAFF. Written as DNA, the CDR3 is TGTGCCAGCGGACAGAACACTGAAGCTTTCTTT.

In this sample, this clone turned up a few times. This sequence joins TRBV5-6 and TRBJ1-1; 8 bases fit TRBD1. The germline gives CDR1 SGHDT, CDR2 YYEEEE. The trim removed 1 base at V and 1 base at J, leaving 12 bases unmatched. This CDR3 has 18 residues. The CDR3 DNA reads TGTGCCAGCAGCTTGAGGAGGGCCCGACAGGGGAAGAACACTGAAGCTTTCTTT. This gives the protein CASSLRRARQGKNTEAFF. The full variable domain, in which reference TRBV5-6 and TRBJ1-1 provide the parts outside the CDR3, is DAGVTQSPTHLIKTRGQQVTLRCSPKSGHDTVSWYQQALGQGPQFIFQYYEEEERQRGNFPDRFSGHQFPNYSSELNVNALLLGDSALYLCASSLRRARQGKNTEAFFGQGTRLTVV.

The chain carries TRBV15 and TRBJ2-7; D is uncertain. Trimming took off 0 bases at V and 0 bases at J, with 9 bases between the two ends. Germline CDR1 and CDR2: LNHNV and YYDKDF (reference sequence). CDR3 length: 15 residues. Here the CDR3 DNA reads TGTGCCACCAGCAGAGAACCTTACATCTCCTACGAGCAGTACTTC. Translation gives CATSREPYISYEQYF.